Below, 9 T cell receptor beta chains from the same sample are listed, as sequenced in a study of blood T cell repertoires in COVID-19. Sequencing used immunoSEQ multiplex PCR; TCRdb keeps in-frame clones, though not all of them. The sample yields 110,000 or so clones, just under 90% seen once. What was sequenced was peripheral blood. All receptors derive from a human donor in a cohort sampled during active COVID-19.

This clone was recorded only once. The V and J genes are TRBV7-9 and TRBJ2-7; perhaps TRBD1 as D (6 bases). Trimming pared 4 bases from V and 1 base from J, leaving 14 bases between. CDR3 size: 15 residues. The V gene's germline CDR1 is SEHNR and CDR2 FQNEAQ (reference sequence). DNA of the CDR3: TGTGCCAGCAGCTCGTCAACAGGGATTTCCTACGAGCAGTACTTC. It is translated as CASSSSTGISYEQYF.

This rearrangement joins TRBV9 to TRBJ2-2; 7 bases fit TRBD1. CDR3 length: 15 residues. Germline-derived CDR1 and CDR2 are SGDLS and YYNGEE. The ends lost 0 bases at V and 6 bases at J; junction bases unmatched: 5. CDR3 nucleotides: TGTGCCAGCAGCGTAGAAGGGGGCGGTGCCGGGGAGCTGTTTTTT. It codes for CASSVEGGGAGELFF. Using reference TRBV9 and TRBJ2-2 for the parts outside the CDR3, the full variable domain is DSGVTQTPKHLITATGQRVTLRCSPRSGDLSVYWYQQSLDQGLQFLIQYYNGEERAKGNILERFSAQQFPDLHSELNLSSLELGDSALYFCASSVEGGGAGELFFGEGSRLTVL.

The J gene is TRBJ1-1, the V gene TRBV6-5, with D perhaps matching TRBD1 (6 bases). Trimming stripped 4 bases from V and 6 bases from J, with 18 bases between. This CDR3 has 15 residues. Germline loops: CDR1 MNHEY, CDR2 SVGAGI. Here the CDR3 DNA reads TGTGCCAGCAGTTTACCTACCGGGACACCTCCTGAAGCTTTCTTT. This gives the protein CASSLPTGTPPEAFF.

The rearrangement joins TRBV7-8 to TRBJ1-6; weak D call: TRBD1 (6 bases). Per the germline V gene, CDR1 is SGHVS and CDR2 is FQNEAQ. CDR3 length: 14 residues. V lost 4 bases to trimming and J lost 6 bases, with 10 bases between them. CDR3 coding DNA: TGTGCCAGCAGCTCCCGCAGGGGTAATTCACCCCTCCACTTT. Translation gives CASSSRRGNSPLHF.

DNA for the CDR3: TGCGCCAGCAGTGGGCGGGGAACGGGCTACGAGCAGTACTTC. Protein: CASSGRGTGYEQYF. This sequence joins TRBV10-2 and TRBJ2-7; D is perhaps TRBD2 (6 bases). The CDR3 is 14 amino acids. Trimming took off 4 bases at V and 3 bases at J, with 13 bases between the two ends. Germline-derived CDR1 and CDR2 are WSHSY and SAAADI.

The chain couples TRBV3-1 (or the pseudogene TRBV3-2) to TRBJ1-2, with D unclear. Trimming cost V 1 base and J 8 bases, with 14 bases left between them. The germline gives CDR1 LGHDT, CDR2 YNNKEL (reference sequence). The CDR3 consists of 14 residues. CDR3 nucleotide sequence: TGTGCCAGCAGCCAAGCGACGACAATCGGCGGCTACACCTTC. Translation: CASSQATTIGGYTF.

This chain links TRBV9 with TRBJ1-3; D is possibly TRBD1 (6 bases). V was cut by 4 bases and J by 0 bases, with 11 bases left in between. This CDR3 comprises 15 residues. The germline gives CDR1 SGDLS, CDR2 YYNGEE. This CDR3 is CASSPQGISGNTIYF. In DNA, the CDR3 is TGTGCCAGCAGCCCGCAGGGGATCTCTGGAAACACCATATATTTT.

The chain carries TRBV24-1 and TRBJ2-1, with 7 bases lining up with TRBD1. V lost 4 bases to trimming and J lost 9 bases; unmatched junction nucleotides: 11. The CDR3 spans 15 residues. Germline CDR1 and CDR2: KGHDR and SFDVKD. CDR3 nucleotides: TGTGCCACCAGTGAGCTGGGGACAGCGTATGGTGAGCAGTTCTTC. Protein product: CATSELGTAYGEQFF.

The chain recombines TRBV5-1 with TRBJ2-7; 13 bases are shared with TRBD2. After removal of 4 bases from V and 11 bases from J, the junction contained 15 bases not matched to a gene. The V gene's germline CDR1 is SGHRS and CDR2 YFSETQ. This CDR3 spans 16 amino acids. CDR3: CASSPGLAGWGTNEYF. Written as DNA, the CDR3 is TGCGCCAGCAGCCCGGGACTAGCGGGATGGGGCACGAACGAGTACTTC.